One TCR beta chain is described in this entry. The sample holds one count of this clone. This clone's antigen is unknown. Per-base qualities were not stored, and no clone one base away is much larger. The entry originates in a study of T cell changes during pregnancy in multiple sclerosis (dated by TCRdb to between 2017 and 2020). Study-wide context: Changes in the T cell repertoire over the course of pregnancy were examined in this study in women with multiple sclerosis.

At the junction V is shortened by 2 bases and J by 4 bases, with 12 bases in between. From the cysteine up to the phenylalanine, the CDR3 has a length of 14 residues. The CDR3 DNA has 42 bases and is translated from base 1. From a lookup of the germline V gene, CDR1 and CDR2 are SGHDT and YYEEEE. The receptor library was made with the immunoSEQ multiplex PCR assay. Drawn from immuneACCESS, this table holds only the in-frame rearrangements with V and J called that TCRdb kept. Clones are partly lost; checked studies trace under half to an unresolved V gene and leave the rest unexplained. The sample table lists 90,000 to 120,000 clones, roughly 93% of them with a count of one. Around 0.96% of the sample goes to the ten largest clones.

The specimen was peripheral blood, collected before pregnancy. The chain is assembled from TRBV5-6 and TRBJ2-5, with TRBD2 tentatively as D gene (6 bases match). The sequence was obtained from a female donor with multiple sclerosis, enrolled in a pregnancy study. The DNA sequence is TGTGCCAGCAGCTTAGACGGGAGACGAGAGACCCAGTACTTC. This sequence encodes CASSLDGRRETQYF.